The 3 T cell receptor beta chains below all came from one sample that was sequenced in a study of T-cell memory formation after mild COVID-19. TCRdb passed the 5' RACE reads through MiXCR, listing each CDR3 protein once. The repertoire includes around 440,000 distinct CDR3 sequences, 15% to 20% of them detected once, and roughly 12% sits in the top ten. Input material: PBMCs or a T cell subset sorted from them (not recorded which). Source of these receptors: an adult woman who had mild COVID-19 (a few samples of this study predate the infection). Cell type and time point are not known.

The chain carries TRBV24-1 and TRBJ2-2, with D possibly called TRBD1 or TRBD2 (5 bases each). The V gene's germline CDR1 is KGHDR and CDR2 SFDVKD. The germline V and J ends were trimmed by 5 bases and 7 bases, with 7 bases remaining between them. The CDR3 totals 12 residues. CDR3 coding DNA: TGTGCCACCAGTGCAGGGAGCGGGGAGCTGTTTTTT. It encodes CATSAGSGELFF.

The J gene is TRBJ2-1, the V gene TRBV12-3 or TRBV12-4; a weak D match, TRBD2 (7 bases). The CDR3 runs to 15 residues. V was cut by 7 bases and J by 7 bases, with 20 bases left in between. The CDR3 region is CASTPWGEGGNEQFF. DNA for the CDR3: TGTGCCAGCACCCCGTGGGGGGAGGGGGGAAATGAGCAGTTCTTC.

The rearrangement uses TRBV18 and TRBJ2-3; D remains unclear. Trimming took off 1 base at V and 5 bases at J, with 1 base between the two ends. This CDR3 comprises 11 residues. Germline V gene sequence: CDR1 KGHSH, CDR2 LQKENI. The CDR3 bases are TGTGCCAGCTCACCACAAGATACGCAGTATTTT. As protein: CASSPQDTQYF. The whole variable domain, filled in from reference TRBV18 and TRBJ2-3, reads NAGVMQNPRHLVRRRGQEARLRCSPMKGHSHVYWYRQLPEEGLKFMVYLQKENIIDESGMPKERFSAEFPKEGPSILRIQQVVRGDSAAYFCASSPQDTQYFGPGTRLTVL.